The 19 T cell receptor beta chains below come from one sample, sequenced in a study of technical replicates of blood from a few donors. Libraries were prepared by immunoSEQ multiplex PCR; TCRdb keeps only in-frame clonotypes and omits some of them. The sample records approximately 70,000 clones, around 92% being singletons. Sequenced material: T cells isolated from PBMCs. Receptors originate from a human donor in good health. Some clones in this sample may be carry-over from other donors' samples.

The chain recombines TRBV11-2 with TRBJ1-5; the D gene is possibly TRBD1 (5 bases). Germline assignment: CDR1 SGHAT and CDR2 FQNNGV. There are 14 residues in the CDR3. V dropped 5 bases and J dropped 7 bases, with 15 bases sitting between them. CDR3 nucleotide sequence: TGTGCCAGCAGCCGGGGTCAGGGAGGCCAGCCCCAGCATTTT. Protein sequence: CASSRGQGGQPQHF.

The gene calls are TRBV28 and TRBJ1-2; TRBD1 matches at 8 bases. This CDR3 comprises 16 residues. Looked up from germline, CDR1 is MDHEN and CDR2 is SYDVKM. J gave up 7 bases and V 5 bases, and 15 bases lay outside the gene matches. The CDR3 DNA is TGTGCCAGCAGTCTCCTCACGGGACAGGAGTATGGTGGCTACACCTTC. Protein product: CASSLLTGQEYGGYTF.

CDR3: CASSERWTAFSYEQYF. CDR3 DNA: TGTGCCAGCAGTGAACGGTGGACAGCATTTTCCTACGAGCAGTACTTC. The chain employs TRBV2 and TRBJ2-7, with D perhaps matching TRBD1 (6 bases). The CDR3 runs to 16 residues. Germline-derived CDR1 and CDR2 are SNHLY and FYNNEI. V lost 2 bases to trimming and J lost 1 base, with 15 bases between them.

The chain carries TRBV9 and TRBJ1-1; D gene ambiguous. Germline assignment: CDR1 SGDLS and CDR2 YYNGEE. This CDR3 has 15 amino acids. Trimming removed 0 bases from V and 2 bases from J, with 11 bases in between. CDR3 nucleotides: TGTGCCAGCAGCGTAGCTCTAGGAGGAAACACTGAAGCTTTCTTT. This encodes CASSVALGGNTEAFF.

The chain couples TRBV29-1 to TRBJ2-1; TRBD2 aligns across 10 bases. Germline-derived CDR1 and CDR2 are SQVTM and ANQGSEA. This CDR3 spans 12 amino acids. V shed 5 bases and J 9 bases; nucleotides not matched to a gene: 4. As DNA, the CDR3 is TGCAGCGTTCGGCTAGCGGGAGCTGAGCAGTTCTTC. Residues: CSVRLAGAEQFF.

The chain joins TRBV9 to TRBJ2-1; 11 nucleotides line up with TRBD1. This CDR3 spans 15 amino acids. The germline gives CDR1 SGDLS, CDR2 YYNGEE. With 3 bases clipped from V and 2 bases from J, the junction kept 1 base outside the gene matches. The CDR3 DNA follows: TGTGCCAGCAGCGCGGGACAGGGGGCCTACAATGAGCAGTTCTTC. Encoded protein: CASSAGQGAYNEQFF.

V and J are TRBV12-5 and TRBJ1-1; D gene ambiguous. Trimming removed 5 bases at V and 11 bases at J, with 18 bases between. Looked up from germline, CDR1 is LGHNT and CDR2 is FRNRAP. This CDR3 is 13 amino acids long. CDR3 sequence (DNA): TGTGCTAGTGGTGTAGTAGGAGGTATCGCGGCTTTCTTT. Amino acids: CASGVVGGIAAFF.

J is TRBJ1-2 and V is TRBV15; TRBD1 might be the D (6 bases). The CDR3 runs 13 residues. Germline V gene lookup returns CDR1 LNHNV and CDR2 YYDKDF (reference sequence). Trimming shortened V by 5 bases and J by 3 bases, and 10 bases separated the two germline ends. The CDR3: CATSATGYYGYTF. In nucleotides, the CDR3 is TGTGCCACCAGCGCGACAGGTTACTATGGCTACACCTTC.

The rearrangement joins TRBV28 to TRBJ1-1; unclear D gene. V lost 3 bases and J 1 base, leaving 12 bases between the germline ends. From germline, CDR1 is MDHEN and CDR2 SYDVKM. The CDR3 sequence is 15 residues long. The CDR3 nucleotides are TGTGCCAGCAGTTTCCGGGGAAGACAGAACACTGAAGCTTTCTTT. Translating gives CASSFRGRQNTEAFF.

Only a few counts were recorded for this clone. This chain joins TRBV30 and TRBJ1-1; TRBD1 matches at 9 bases. V lost 2 bases and J lost 1; bases outside the gene matches: 8. The germline V gene has CDR1 GTSNPN and CDR2 SVGIG (reference sequence). This CDR3 has 16 amino acids. CDR3 region: CAWSTSGTGKNTEAFF. DNA for the CDR3: TGTGCCTGGAGTACCTCCGGGACAGGGAAGAACACTGAAGCTTTCTTT.

The genes are TRBV6-1 and TRBJ1-5; D is perhaps TRBD1 (5 bases). Germline CDR1 reads MNHNS; CDR2 reads SASEGT. The CDR3 consists of 16 residues. V was clipped by 4 bases and J by 0 bases, with 13 bases between them. CDR3 bases: TGTGCCAGCAGTGCCCAGGGATACTATAGCAATCAGCCCCAGCATTTT. It is translated as CASSAQGYYSNQPQHF.

V usage is TRBV11-2 and J usage is TRBJ1-2, with 9 bases that match TRBD1. The germline CDR1 and CDR2 sequences are SGHAT and FQNNGV. With V trimmed by 5 bases and J by 6 bases, 4 bases remained unmatched. The CDR3 runs to 13 residues. CDR3 nucleotides: TGTGCCAGCAGCCCGCGGACAGGGGATGGCTACACCTTC. Protein sequence: CASSPRTGDGYTF.

This chain links TRBV10-1 with TRBJ2-1; D call uncertain. Germline V CDR1 and CDR2: WNHNN, SYGVQD (reference sequence). V was trimmed by 0 bases and J by 6 bases, leaving 15 bases between them. The CDR3 consists of 16 residues. This CDR3 reads CASSESMVKRGNEQFF. CDR3 in DNA: TGCGCCAGCAGTGAGTCGATGGTAAAAAGAGGCAATGAGCAGTTCTTC.

The chain combines TRBV25-1 with TRBJ2-3; 8 bases are shared with TRBD1. CDR1 and CDR2 (germline): MGHDK, SYGVNS. CDR3 length: 16 residues. The V gene end was trimmed by 4 bases and the J gene end by 3 bases; junction bases not matched to a gene: 9. The CDR3 protein is CASSAWGTGETDTQYF. Written as DNA, the CDR3 is TGTGCCAGCAGTGCCTGGGGGACAGGCGAGACAGATACGCAGTATTTT.

The CDR3, as DNA: TGTGCCTGTTGGGAGGGGGGGCGTCTGGAGACCCAGTACTTC. It specifies CACWEGGRLETQYF. The rearrangement links TRBV30 to TRBJ2-5, with a possible D match to TRBD2 (7 bases). The CDR3 is made up of 14 amino acids. Germline V gene sequence: CDR1 GTSNPN, CDR2 SVGIG (reference sequence). Between the trimmed V and J ends, which lost 6 bases and 5 bases, there was a span of 19 bases. The full variable domain, rest sourced from reference TRBV30 and TRBJ2-5, is SQTIHQWPATLVQPVGSPLSLECTVEGTSNPNLYWYRQAAGRGLQLLFYSVGIGQISSEVPQNLSASRPQDRQFILSSKKLLLSDSGFYLCACWEGGRLETQYFGPGTRLLVL.

The V call is TRBV9, the J call TRBJ2-7; possibly TRBD2 for D (7 bases). Trimming removed 3 bases from V and 5 bases from J, with 15 bases in between. Germline-derived CDR1 and CDR2 are SGDLS and YYNGEE. The CDR3 consists of 14 residues. The CDR3, as DNA: TGTGCCAGCAGCGGTTTGGGGGGGGCCCACGAGCAGTACTTC. It translates to CASSGLGGAHEQYF.

The genes are TRBV4-1 and TRBJ2-1, with D tentatively TRBD1 (6 bases). This CDR3 region has 16 residues. In germline, CDR1 is MGHRA, CDR2 YSYEKL. V was cut by 4 bases and J by 2 bases, with 15 bases left in between. The CDR3 DNA sequence: TGCGCCAGCAGCCCCCACGCAGGGGCCCCCTACAATGAGCAGTTCTTC. Protein product: CASSPHAGAPYNEQFF.

In the case of this clone: At one boundary the junction diverges from the germline segment, which might be a read error. The gene calls are TRBV7-7 and TRBJ1-1, with D possibly being TRBD1 (5 bases). CDR3 length: 13 amino acids. The V gene's germline CDR1 is SSHAT and CDR2 FNYEAQ (reference sequence). CDR3 nucleotides: TGTGCTAGCAGCCTCGACAGGAACACTGAAGCTTTCTTT. Encoded protein: CASSLDRNTEAFF.

The chain uses TRBV7-2 and TRBJ2-5; 8 positions agree with TRBD2. This CDR3 has 14 amino acids. V gave up 4 bases and J gave up 5 bases; unmatched junction bases: 6. Germline CDR1 reads SGHTA; CDR2 reads FQGNSA. DNA for the CDR3: TGTGCCAGCAGCTATGGACTAGCTTGGGAGACCCAGTACTTC. Translated, it gives CASSYGLAWETQYF.